The 3 T cell receptor beta chains given below trace back to one sample, sequenced in a study of glioma-infiltrating T cells. Amplification of TCR alpha and beta CDR3 regions from RNA used iRepertoire nested multiplex PCR. TCRdb reanalysed the multiplex PCR reads using MiXCR and keeps one entry per CDR3 protein. The profile shows 300,000 to 450,000 distinct CDR3 sequences, roughly two fifths of them singletons. Sequencing was performed on glioma tissue, nonneoplastic brain tissue, or PBMCs (not recorded which). The receptors here all came from a human donor with low-grade glioma or glioblastoma, undergoing nonglioma brain surgery, or in good health (not recorded which).

This clonotype was picked up a small number of times. For the CDR3, the DNA is TGCAGTGCTAGAGATCGGGGCGGGGGAGAAGATACGCAGTATTTT. This gives the protein CSARDRGGGEDTQYF. The genes are TRBV20-1 and TRBJ2-3; TRBD2 aligns across 7 bases. Per the germline V gene, CDR1 is DFQATT and CDR2 is SNEGSKA (reference sequence). V trimming: 0 bases; J trimming: 5 bases; junction bases outside the gene matches: 8. CDR3 length: 15 residues.

The rearrangement joins TRBV27 to TRBJ2-1, with TRBD2 as a possible D gene (6 bases). Germline V gene sequence: CDR1 MNHEY, CDR2 SMNVEV (reference sequence). V lost 10 bases to trimming and J lost 4 bases, with 23 bases between them. The CDR3 spans 16 residues. For the CDR3, the DNA is TGTGCCATCCGAATCGGAGCCCCGGGAGCTTACAATGAGCAGTTCTTC. Translation gives CAIRIGAPGAYNEQFF.

The table lists this clonotype with a few counts. The genes are TRBV5-1 and TRBJ2-6; D is possibly TRBD2 (7 bases). V shed 6 bases and J shed 1 base, with 17 bases lying between them. The length of the CDR3 is 17 residues. In germline, CDR1 is SGHRS, CDR2 YFSETQ. As DNA, the CDR3 is TGCGCCAGCATCGGAACCGGGGGGCATTCTGGGGCCAACGTCCTGACTTTC. As protein: CASIGTGGHSGANVLTF.